This T cell receptor beta chain is drawn from a study of metastatic and nonmetastatic thyroid tumors. Germline-derived CDR1 and CDR2 are DFQATT and SNEGSKA (reference sequence). The V and J ends lost 0 bases and 9 bases respectively, with 18 bases between them. The CDR3 covers 16 residues. TCRdb ran MiXCR on the PCR reads. This table has about 38,000 clones, about half appearing once. Until they underwent thyroid surgery, no patient had received any treatment. In its sample, this clone was seen once. The sample taken for sequencing was tumor tissue. The TCR was taken from a male donor with papillary thyroid cancer or a benign thyroid nodule (not recorded which). Some clones in this sample may be carry-over from other donors' samples. The chain employs TRBV20-1 and TRBJ1-6; a possible D gene is TRBD1 (5 bases). CDR3 protein: CSARDGTRERRSPLHF. As DNA, the CDR3 is TGCAGTGCTAGAGATGGGACGCGAGAGCGTCGTTCACCCCTCCACTTT.